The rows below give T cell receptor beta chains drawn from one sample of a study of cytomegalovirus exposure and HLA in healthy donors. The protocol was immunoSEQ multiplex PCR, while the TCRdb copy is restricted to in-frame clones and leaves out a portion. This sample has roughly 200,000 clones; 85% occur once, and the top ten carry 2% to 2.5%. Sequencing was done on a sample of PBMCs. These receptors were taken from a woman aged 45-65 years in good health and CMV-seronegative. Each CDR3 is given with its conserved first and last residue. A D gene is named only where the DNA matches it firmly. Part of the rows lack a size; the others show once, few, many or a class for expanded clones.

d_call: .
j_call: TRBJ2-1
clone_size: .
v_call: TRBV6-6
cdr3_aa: CASSYMGRGYEQFF
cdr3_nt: TGTGCCAGCAGTTACATGGGGAGGGGGTATGAGCAGTTCTTC

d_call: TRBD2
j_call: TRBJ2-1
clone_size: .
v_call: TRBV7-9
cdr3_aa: CASSPPTSNENNEQFF
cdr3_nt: TGTGCCAGCAGCCCCCCGACTAGCAATGAGAACAATGAGCAGTTCTTC

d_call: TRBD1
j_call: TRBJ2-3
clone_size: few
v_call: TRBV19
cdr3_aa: CASRGTGTTDTQYF
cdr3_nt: TGTGCCAGTAGGGGGACAGGGACCACAGATACGCAGTATTTT

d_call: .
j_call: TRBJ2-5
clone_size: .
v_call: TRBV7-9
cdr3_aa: CASSLAEAETQYF
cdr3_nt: TGTGCCAGCAGCTTAGCGGAGGCAGAGACCCAGTACTTC

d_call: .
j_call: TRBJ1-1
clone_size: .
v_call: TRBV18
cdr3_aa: CASSMDMNTEAFF
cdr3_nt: TGTGCCAGCTCAATGGACATGAACACTGAAGCTTTCTTT

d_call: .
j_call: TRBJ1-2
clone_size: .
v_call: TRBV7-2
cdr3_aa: CASSPDRRGYGYTF
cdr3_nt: TGTGCCAGCAGCCCGGACAGACGAGGGTATGGCTACACCTTC

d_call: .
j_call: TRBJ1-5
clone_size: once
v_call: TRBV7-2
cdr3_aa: CASSLGKTPDQPQHF
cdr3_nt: TGTGCCAGCAGCTTAGGGAAGACACCAGATCAGCCCCAGCATTTT

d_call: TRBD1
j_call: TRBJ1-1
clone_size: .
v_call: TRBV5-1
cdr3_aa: CASSNRDRAGNTEAFF
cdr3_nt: TGCGCCAGCAGCAACCGGGACAGGGCAGGTAACACTGAAGCTTTCTTT

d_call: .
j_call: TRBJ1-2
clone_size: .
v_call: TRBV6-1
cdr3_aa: CASSEITGSNYGYTF
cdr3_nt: TGTGCCAGCAGTGAAATCACAGGGTCAAACTATGGCTACACCTTC

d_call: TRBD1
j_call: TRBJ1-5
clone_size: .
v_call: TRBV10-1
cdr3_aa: CASTLQQGGSNQPQHF
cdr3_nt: TGCGCCAGCACCCTTCAACAGGGGGGAAGCAATCAGCCCCAGCATTTT

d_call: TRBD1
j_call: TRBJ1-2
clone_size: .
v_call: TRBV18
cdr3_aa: CASSSDRTNYGYTF
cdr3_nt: TGTGCCAGCTCATCGGACAGGACTAACTATGGCTACACCTTC

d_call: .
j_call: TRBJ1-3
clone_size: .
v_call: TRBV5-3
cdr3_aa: CARSSLDRQKADTIYF
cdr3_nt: TGTGCCAGAAGCTCCTTAGACCGCCAAAAAGCGGACACCATATATTTT

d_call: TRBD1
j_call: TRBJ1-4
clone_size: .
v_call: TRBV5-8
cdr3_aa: CASSLVKGGTGRNEKLFF
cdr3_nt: TGTGCCAGCAGCTTGGTTAAGGGAGGGACAGGAAGAAATGAAAAACTGTTTTTT

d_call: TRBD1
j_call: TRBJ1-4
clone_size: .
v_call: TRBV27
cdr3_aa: CASKFSGTGVNEKLFF
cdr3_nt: TGTGCCAGCAAATTTTCCGGGACAGGGGTAAATGAAAAACTGTTTTTT

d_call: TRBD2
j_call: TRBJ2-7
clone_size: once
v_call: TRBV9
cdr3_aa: CASSVGGTSTYEQYF
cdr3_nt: TGTGCCAGCAGCGTAGGCGGGACTAGTACCTACGAGCAGTACTTC

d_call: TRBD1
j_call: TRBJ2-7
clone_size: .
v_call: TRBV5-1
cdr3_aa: CASSPGQPTIGYEQYF
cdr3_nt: TGCGCCAGCAGCCCGGGACAGCCCACGATAGGCTACGAGCAGTACTTC

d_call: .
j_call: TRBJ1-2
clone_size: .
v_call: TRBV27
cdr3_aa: CASSLTRSQGLSYGYTF
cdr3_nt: TGTGCCAGCAGTTTAACCCGCTCCCAGGGACTCAGCTATGGCTACACCTTC

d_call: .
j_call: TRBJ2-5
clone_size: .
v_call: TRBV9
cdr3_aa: CASSVAPRGETQYF
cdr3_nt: TGTGCCAGCAGCGTAGCTCCCCGCGGGGAGACCCAGTACTTC

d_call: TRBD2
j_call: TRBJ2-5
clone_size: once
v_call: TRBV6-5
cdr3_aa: CASSYLGLAQETQYF
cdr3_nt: TGTGCCAGCAGTTACCTGGGACTAGCTCAAGAGACCCAGTACTTC

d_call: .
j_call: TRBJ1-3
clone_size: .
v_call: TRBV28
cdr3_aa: CASSLGGENTIYF
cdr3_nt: TGTGCCAGCAGTTTAGGGGGGGAAAACACCATATATTTT

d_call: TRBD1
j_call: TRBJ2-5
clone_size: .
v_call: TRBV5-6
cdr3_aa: CASNGQEETQYF
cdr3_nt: TGTGCCAGCAACGGACAGGAAGAGACCCAGTACTTC

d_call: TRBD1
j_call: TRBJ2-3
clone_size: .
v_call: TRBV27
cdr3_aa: CASSFPGQHTDTQYF
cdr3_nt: TGTGCCAGCAGTTTCCCGGGACAGCACACAGATACGCAGTATTTT

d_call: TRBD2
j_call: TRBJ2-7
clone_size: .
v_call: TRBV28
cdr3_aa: CASSFPTSVSYEQYF
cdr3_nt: TGTGCCAGCAGTTTCCCGACTAGCGTCTCCTACGAGCAGTACTTC

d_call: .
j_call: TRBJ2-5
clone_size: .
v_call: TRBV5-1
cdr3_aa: CASSLVEEPTATQYF
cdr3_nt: TGCGCCAGCAGCTTGGTAGAGGAACCGACCGCTACCCAGTACTTC

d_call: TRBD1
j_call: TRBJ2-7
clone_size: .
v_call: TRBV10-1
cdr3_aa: CASKDRGHTYEQYF
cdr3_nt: TGCGCCAGCAAGGACAGGGGGCATACCTACGAGCAGTACTTC

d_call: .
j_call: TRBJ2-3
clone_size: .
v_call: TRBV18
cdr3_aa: CASSLGGSGTDTQYF
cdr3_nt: TGTGCCAGCTCCCTTGGAGGCTCTGGCACAGATACGCAGTATTTT

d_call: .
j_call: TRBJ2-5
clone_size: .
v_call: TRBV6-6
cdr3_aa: CASSRETQYF
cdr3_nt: TGTGCCAGCAGCCGGGAGACCCAGTACTTC

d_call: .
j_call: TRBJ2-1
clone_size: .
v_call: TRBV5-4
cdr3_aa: CASSLSDFSSYNEQFF
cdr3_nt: TGTGCCAGCAGCTTGAGCGACTTCAGCTCCTACAATGAGCAGTTCTTC

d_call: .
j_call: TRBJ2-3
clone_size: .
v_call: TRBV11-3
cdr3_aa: CASSSGQSDTQYF
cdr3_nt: TGTGCCAGCAGCTCCGGACAGTCAGATACGCAGTATTTT

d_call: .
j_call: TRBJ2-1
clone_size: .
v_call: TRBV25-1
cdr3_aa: CASSNGNYNEQFF
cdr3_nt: TGTGCCAGCAGTAATGGCAACTACAATGAGCAGTTCTTC

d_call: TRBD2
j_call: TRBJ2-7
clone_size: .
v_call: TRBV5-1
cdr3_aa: CASSARTSGRTRYEQYF
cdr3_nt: TGCGCCAGCAGCGCCAGGACTAGCGGGAGGACCCGCTACGAGCAGTACTTC

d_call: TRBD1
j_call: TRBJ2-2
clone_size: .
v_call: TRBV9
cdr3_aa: CASSGGARDRANTGELFF
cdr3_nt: TGTGCCAGCAGCGGTGGGGCCCGGGACAGGGCGAACACCGGGGAGCTGTTTTTT

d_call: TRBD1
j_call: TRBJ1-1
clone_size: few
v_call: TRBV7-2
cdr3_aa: CASSLYRGENEAFF
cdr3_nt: TGTGCCAGCAGCTTATACAGGGGAGAGAATGAAGCTTTCTTT

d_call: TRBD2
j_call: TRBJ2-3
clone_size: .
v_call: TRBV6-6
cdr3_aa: CASTNSGRGTDTQYF
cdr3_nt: TGTGCCAGCACTAATAGCGGGAGAGGCACAGATACGCAGTATTTT

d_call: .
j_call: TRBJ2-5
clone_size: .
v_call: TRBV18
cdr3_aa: CASSSTGGGFGETQYF
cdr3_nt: TGTGCCAGCTCATCCACAGGAGGGGGCTTTGGGGAGACCCAGTACTTC

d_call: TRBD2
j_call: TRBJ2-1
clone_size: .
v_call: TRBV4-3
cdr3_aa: CASSQDTTSGGYNEQFF
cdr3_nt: TGCGCCAGCAGCCAAGATACAACTAGCGGAGGGTACAATGAGCAGTTCTTC

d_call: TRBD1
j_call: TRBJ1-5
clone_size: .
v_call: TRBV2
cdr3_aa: CASRRGQGRQPQHF
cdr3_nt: TGTGCCAGCAGGAGAGGACAGGGGAGACAGCCCCAGCATTTT

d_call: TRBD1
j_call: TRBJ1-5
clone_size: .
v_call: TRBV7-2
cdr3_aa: CASSSRGQGMGGNQPQHF
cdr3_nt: TGTGCCAGCAGCTCACGTGGACAGGGGATGGGTGGCAATCAGCCCCAGCATTTT

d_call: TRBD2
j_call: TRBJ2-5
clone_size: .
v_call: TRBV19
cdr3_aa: CASSPRGTSGRTETQYF
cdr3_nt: TGTGCCAGTAGTCCCCGCGGGACTAGCGGGAGGACGGAGACCCAGTACTTC

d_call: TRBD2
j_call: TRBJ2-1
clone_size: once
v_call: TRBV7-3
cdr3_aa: CASSGKGGDGEHNEQFF
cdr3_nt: TGTGCCAGCAGCGGAAAGGGAGGGGACGGTGAACACAATGAGCAGTTCTTC

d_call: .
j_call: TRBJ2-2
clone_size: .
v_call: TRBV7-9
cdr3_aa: CASSLDSPNTGELFF
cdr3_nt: TGTGCCAGCAGCTTAGACAGCCCGAACACCGGGGAGCTGTTTTTT

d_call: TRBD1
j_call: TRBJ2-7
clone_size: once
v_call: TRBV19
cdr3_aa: CASMTSGQGTYEQYF
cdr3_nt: TGTGCCAGTATGACCTCAGGACAGGGCACCTACGAGCAGTACTTC

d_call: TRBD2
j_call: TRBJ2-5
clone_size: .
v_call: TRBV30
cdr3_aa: CAWSRSRGRAWETQYF
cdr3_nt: TGTGCCTGGAGCCGCTCCCGCGGGAGGGCCTGGGAGACCCAGTACTTC

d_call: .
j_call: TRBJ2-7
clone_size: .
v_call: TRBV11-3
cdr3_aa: CASSLVGGVLGGEQYF
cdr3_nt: TGTGCCAGCAGCTTAGTAGGGGGGGTTTTGGGGGGGGAGCAGTACTTC

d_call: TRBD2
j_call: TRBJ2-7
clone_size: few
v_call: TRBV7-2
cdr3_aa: CASSIQGLAGEQYF
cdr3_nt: TGTGCCAGCAGCATACAAGGACTAGCCGGCGAGCAGTACTTC

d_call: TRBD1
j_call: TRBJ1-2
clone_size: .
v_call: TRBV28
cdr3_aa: CASRGQGDYGYTF
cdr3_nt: TGTGCCAGCAGGGGACAGGGCGACTATGGCTACACCTTC

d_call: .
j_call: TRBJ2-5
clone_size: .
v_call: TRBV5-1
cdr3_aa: CASSSGLGQYF
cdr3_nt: TGCGCCAGCAGCTCGGGACTCGGGCAGTACTTC

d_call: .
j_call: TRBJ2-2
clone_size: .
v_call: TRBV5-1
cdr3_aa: CASSLPGTSSTGELFF
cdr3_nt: TGCGCCAGCAGCTTACCCGGAACTAGCAGCACCGGGGAGCTGTTTTTT

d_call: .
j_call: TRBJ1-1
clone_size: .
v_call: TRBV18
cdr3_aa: CASSPPGRGTEAFF
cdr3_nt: TGTGCCAGCTCACCACCAGGAAGGGGCACTGAAGCTTTCTTT

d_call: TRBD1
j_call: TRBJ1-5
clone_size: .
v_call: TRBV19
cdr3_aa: CASSAATGTGVNQPQHF
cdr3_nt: TGTGCCAGTAGTGCGGCCACCGGGACAGGGGTCAATCAGCCCCAGCATTTT

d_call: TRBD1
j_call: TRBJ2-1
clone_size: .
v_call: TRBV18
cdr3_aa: CASSPGTGDNEQFF
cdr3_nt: TGTGCCAGCTCACCCGGGACAGGGGACAATGAGCAGTTCTTC

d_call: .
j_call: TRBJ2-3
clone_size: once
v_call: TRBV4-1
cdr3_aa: CASSQVPQASTDTQYF
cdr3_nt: TGCGCCAGCAGCCAAGTCCCACAGGCTAGCACAGATACGCAGTATTTT

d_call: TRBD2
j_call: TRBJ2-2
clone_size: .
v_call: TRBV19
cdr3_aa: CASSILAGGPPGELFF
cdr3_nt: TGTGCCAGTAGTATACTAGCGGGAGGGCCCCCCGGGGAGCTGTTTTTT